These T cell receptor beta chains were read from a single sample in a study of T cell responses to AZD1222 COVID-19 vaccine. Assay: immunoSEQ multiplex PCR; the TCRdb copy retains only in-frame clones and omits some. The sample yields around 120,000 clones, about nine tenths seen once. The sequences come from peripheral blood, collected on day 0 of AZD1222 vaccination. Every receptor here comes from an adult in good health. Each CDR3 is given with its conserved first and last residue. The D gene is left open where the match is weak. Size is stated for part of the rows, as once, few or many counts, or as a class when the clone is expanded.

clone size	J gene	V gene	D gene	CDR3 DNA	CDR3 protein
.	TRBJ1-4	TRBV19	.	TGTGCCAGTAGTATGAGACAGGCCCTTAATGAAAAACTGTTTTTT	CASSMRQALNEKLFF
.	TRBJ1-5	TRBV19	TRBD1	TGTGCCGGCTCGACAGGGGCTCGGCAGCCCCAGCATTTT	CAGSTGARQPQHF
.	TRBJ2-1	TRBV29-1	.	TGCAGCGTTGCCCCCCCTGCGGGAATAAGCTATGAGCAGTTCTTC	CSVAPPAGISYEQFF
.	TRBJ1-2	TRBV28	.	TGTGCCAGCAGTTTGAATAACTATGGCTACACCTTC	CASSLNNYGYTF
.	TRBJ1-5	TRBV7-2	TRBD1	TGTGCCAGCAGCTGGCTGGACAGGGAATATAGCAATCAGCCCCAGCATTTT	CASSWLDREYSNQPQHF
.	TRBJ2-7	TRBV19	.	TGTGCCAGTAGTATTTGGGGAATCTCCTACGAGCAGTACTTC	CASSIWGISYEQYF
.	TRBJ2-3	TRBV6-5	.	TGTGCCAGCATTTATCAACGGGGTACGCAGTATTTT	CASIYQRGTQYF
.	TRBJ2-2	TRBV19	.	TGTGCCAGTAAAGGAGTGGACAGAGGCACCGGGGAGCTGTTTTTT	CASKGVDRGTGELFF
.	TRBJ2-7	TRBV19	TRBD2	TGTGCCAGTAGTAGGACTAGCGGGAGAGGGGAGCAGTACTTC	CASSRTSGRGEQYF
.	TRBJ2-7	TRBV20-1	.	TGCAGTGCCGGAAGGGGGTTAGAGCAGTACTTC	CSAGRGLEQYF
.	TRBJ2-1	TRBV13	TRBD1	TGTGCCAGCAGCTCTAACTTCAACAGGGGCTCCTACAATGAGCAGTTCTTC	CASSSNFNRGSYNEQFF
.	TRBJ1-4	TRBV28	TRBD1	TGTGCCAGCACCCCGACAGGGGGTCCGAATGAAAAACTGTTTTTT	CASTPTGGPNEKLFF
.	TRBJ1-1	TRBV7-8	.	TGTGCCAGCAGCCCACGTATCGGGTTCACTGAAGCTTTCTTT	CASSPRIGFTEAFF
once	TRBJ2-3	TRBV28	TRBD1	TGTGCCAGCAGTTTTAGCCCCGGGACAGGGATGAATACGCAGTATTTT	CASSFSPGTGMNTQYF
few	TRBJ1-1	TRBV6-2/TRBV6-3	.	TGTGCCAGCAGTCAGATGAACACTGAAGCTTTCTTT	CASSQMNTEAFF
.	TRBJ1-3	TRBV9	TRBD1	TGTGCCAGCAGCTCCGCCGGGACAGGGGTTTCAGGAAACACCATATATTTT	CASSSAGTGVSGNTIYF
.	TRBJ1-2	TRBV7-9	.	TGTGCCAGCAGCTTCGGGGGCGGAGGCTATGGCTACACCTTC	CASSFGGGGYGYTF
.	TRBJ1-1	TRBV7-2	.	TGTGCCAGCAGCTTAAGCTCCATGAACACTGAAGCTTTCTTT	CASSLSSMNTEAFF
.	TRBJ2-1	TRBV7-9	TRBD2	TGTGCCAGCAGCCCCCACAGCGGGAGTACCGCAATTGAGCAGTTCTTC	CASSPHSGSTAIEQFF
.	TRBJ1-2	TRBV2	.	TGTGCCACCTCGCTTGAGGGGGCTAACTATGGCTACACCTTC	CATSLEGANYGYTF
.	TRBJ2-1	TRBV4-3	.	TGCGCCAGCAGCCAAGATCAGTACAATGAGCAGTTCTTC	CASSQDQYNEQFF
.	TRBJ2-7	TRBV5-6	.	TGTGCCAGCAGCCCGAAAGGCCACGGAATCACCTACGAGCAGTACTTC	CASSPKGHGITYEQYF
few	TRBJ2-1	TRBV9	.	TGTGCCAGCAGCGGTTTCGGGAATGAGCAGTTCTTC	CASSGFGNEQFF
.	TRBJ1-5	TRBV25-1	.	TGTGCCAGCAGTGATATGAAGGTTAATCAGCCCCAGCATTTT	CASSDMKVNQPQHF
.	TRBJ2-2	TRBV3-1/TRBV3-2	.	TGTGCCAGCAGCCAAGCTGGGATTAACACCGGGGAGCTGTTTTTT	CASSQAGINTGELFF